There are a few counts of the clone carrying this TCR beta chain. The antigen remains unidentified. Treatment: approximately 9-day PBMC culture with coronavirus spike peptide pools or control peptides (ViraFEST assay). Following a culture period (roughly ten days), negative selection was used to isolate CD4+ T cells. Germline V lookup: CDR1 SEHNR, CDR2 FQNEAQ (reference sequence). This CDR3 is built from 15 residues. Deletions cut 0 bases from V and 8 bases from J, with 11 bases between. Cultured CD4+ T-cell DNA underwent Oncomine TCR Beta short-read sequencing. A single record per CDR3 protein comes from TCRdb applying MiXCR to the PCR reads. The repertoire holds 7,500 to 9,500 distinct CDR3 sequences, about 70% seen once, with around 19% in the top ten. The data belong to a study of vaccination and CD4 T cells after COVID-19. General study findings and limits: From 21 to 38, the median of SARS-CoV-2-reactive clonotypes rose without reaching significance. Relatively small numbers of convalescent patients were studied, with no early post-infection timepoints included.

The receptor comes from a human donor with COVID-19. The specimen comprised cultured CD4+ T cells from blood, sampled after SARS-CoV-2 vaccination. The chain carries TRBV7-9 and TRBJ1-6, with D uncertain. This CDR3 reads CASSLAAGSHSPLHF. The DNA for the CDR3 is TGTGCCAGCAGCTTAGCTGCGGGTTCGCATTCACCCCTCCACTTT.